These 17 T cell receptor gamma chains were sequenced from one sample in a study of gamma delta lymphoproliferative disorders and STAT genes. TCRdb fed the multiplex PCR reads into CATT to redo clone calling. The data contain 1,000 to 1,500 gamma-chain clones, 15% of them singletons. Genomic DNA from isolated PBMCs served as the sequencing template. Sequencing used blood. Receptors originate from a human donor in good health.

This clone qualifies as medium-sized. The CDR3 sequence: CATWGLYYKKLF. The CDR3 coding sequence is TGTGCCACCTGGGGTCTTTATTATAAGAAACTCTTT. This chain uses TRGV8 with TRGJ1 or TRGJ2. The J gene, not given by TCRdb, was assigned here from a germline match of the nucleotide sequence. The CDR3 has 12 residues. After removal of 5 bases from V and 3 bases from J, the junction contained 4 bases not matched to a gene. Germline V gene lookup returns CDR1 VENAVY and CDR2 YDSYNSRV.

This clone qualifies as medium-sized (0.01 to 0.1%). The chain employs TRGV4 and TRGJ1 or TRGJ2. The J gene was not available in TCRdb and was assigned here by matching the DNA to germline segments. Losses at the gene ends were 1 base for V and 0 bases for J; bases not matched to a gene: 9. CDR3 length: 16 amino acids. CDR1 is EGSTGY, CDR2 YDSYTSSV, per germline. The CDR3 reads CATWDGPLQNYYKKLF. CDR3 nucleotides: TGTGCCACCTGGGATGGACCTTTGCAGAATTATTATAAGAAACTCTTT.

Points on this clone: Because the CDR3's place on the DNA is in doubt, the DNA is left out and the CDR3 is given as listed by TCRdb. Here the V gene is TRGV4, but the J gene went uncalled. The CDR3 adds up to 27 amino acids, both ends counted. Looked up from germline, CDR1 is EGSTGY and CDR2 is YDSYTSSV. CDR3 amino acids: CAILLKMTLESITVPPGMGRSYYKKLF.

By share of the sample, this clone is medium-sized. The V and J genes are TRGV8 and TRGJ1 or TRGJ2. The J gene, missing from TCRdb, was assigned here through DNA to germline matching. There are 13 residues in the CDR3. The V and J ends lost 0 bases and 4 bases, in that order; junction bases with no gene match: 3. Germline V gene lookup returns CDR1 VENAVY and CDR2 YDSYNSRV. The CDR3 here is CATWDRSYYKKLF. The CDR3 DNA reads TGTGCCACCTGGGATAGGTCATATTATAAGAAACTCTTT.

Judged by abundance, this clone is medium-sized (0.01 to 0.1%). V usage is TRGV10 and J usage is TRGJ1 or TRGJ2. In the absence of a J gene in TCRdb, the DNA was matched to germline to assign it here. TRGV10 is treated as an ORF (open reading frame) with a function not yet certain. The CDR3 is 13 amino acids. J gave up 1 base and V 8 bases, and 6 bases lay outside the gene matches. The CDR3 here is CAAWDKNYYKKLF. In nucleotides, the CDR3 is TGTGCTGCGTGGGACAAAAATTATTATAAGAAACTCTTT.

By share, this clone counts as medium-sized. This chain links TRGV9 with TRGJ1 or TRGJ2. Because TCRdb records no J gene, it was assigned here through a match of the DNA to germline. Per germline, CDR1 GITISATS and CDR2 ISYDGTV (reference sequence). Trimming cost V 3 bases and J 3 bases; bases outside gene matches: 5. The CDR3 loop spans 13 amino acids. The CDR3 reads CALWEPCYYKKLF. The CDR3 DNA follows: TGTGCCTTGTGGGAGCCCTGTTATTATAAGAAACTCTTT.

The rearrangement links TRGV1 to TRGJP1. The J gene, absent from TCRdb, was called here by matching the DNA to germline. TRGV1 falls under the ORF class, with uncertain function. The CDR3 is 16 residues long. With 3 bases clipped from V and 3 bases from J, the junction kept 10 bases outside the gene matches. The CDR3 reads CATWDPRGATGWFKIF. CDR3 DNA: TGTGCCACCTGGGACCCAAGAGGGGCCACTGGTTGGTTCAAGATATTT.

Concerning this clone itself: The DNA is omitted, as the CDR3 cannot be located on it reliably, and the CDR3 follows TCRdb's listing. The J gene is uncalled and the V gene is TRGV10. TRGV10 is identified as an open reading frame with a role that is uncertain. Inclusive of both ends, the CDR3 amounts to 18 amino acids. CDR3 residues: CTTVLRGILPQNYYKKLF.

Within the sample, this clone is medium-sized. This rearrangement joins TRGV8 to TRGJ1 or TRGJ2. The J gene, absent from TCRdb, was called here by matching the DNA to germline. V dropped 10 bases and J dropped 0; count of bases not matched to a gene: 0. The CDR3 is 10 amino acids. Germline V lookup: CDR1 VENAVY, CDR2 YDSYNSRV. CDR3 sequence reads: CATNYYKKLF. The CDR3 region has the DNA TGTGCCACGAATTATTATAAGAAACTCTTT.

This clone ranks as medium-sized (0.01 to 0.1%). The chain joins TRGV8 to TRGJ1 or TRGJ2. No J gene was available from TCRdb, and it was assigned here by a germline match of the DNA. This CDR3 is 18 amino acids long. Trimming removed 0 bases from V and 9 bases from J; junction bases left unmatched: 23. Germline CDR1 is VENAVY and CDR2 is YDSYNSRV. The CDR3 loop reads CATWDRCRRNCQPTKKLF. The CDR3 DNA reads TGTGCCACCTGGGATAGGTGCCGTAGGAACTGCCAGCCGACTAAGAAACTCTTT.

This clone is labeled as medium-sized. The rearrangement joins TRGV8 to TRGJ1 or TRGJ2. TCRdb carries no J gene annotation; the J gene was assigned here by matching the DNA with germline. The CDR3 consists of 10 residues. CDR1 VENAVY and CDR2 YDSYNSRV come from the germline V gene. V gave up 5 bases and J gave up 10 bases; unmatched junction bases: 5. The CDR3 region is CATWGGKKLF. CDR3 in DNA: TGTGCCACCTGGGGAGGCAAGAAACTCTTT.

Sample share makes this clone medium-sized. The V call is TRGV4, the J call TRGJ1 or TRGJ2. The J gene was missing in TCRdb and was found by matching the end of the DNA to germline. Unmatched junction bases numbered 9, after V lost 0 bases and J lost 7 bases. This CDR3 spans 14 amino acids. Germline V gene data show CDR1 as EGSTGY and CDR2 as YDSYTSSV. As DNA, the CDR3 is TGTGCCACCTGGGATGGGCCTTTAGGCTATAAGAAACTCTTT. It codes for CATWDGPLGYKKLF.

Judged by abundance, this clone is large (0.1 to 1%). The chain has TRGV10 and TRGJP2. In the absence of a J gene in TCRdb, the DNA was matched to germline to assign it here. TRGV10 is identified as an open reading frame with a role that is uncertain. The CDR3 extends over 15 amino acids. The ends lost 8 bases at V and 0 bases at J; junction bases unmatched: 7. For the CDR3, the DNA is TGTGCTGCGTGGGTCCAGTATAGTAGTGATTGGATCAAGACGTTT. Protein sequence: CAAWVQYSSDWIKTF.

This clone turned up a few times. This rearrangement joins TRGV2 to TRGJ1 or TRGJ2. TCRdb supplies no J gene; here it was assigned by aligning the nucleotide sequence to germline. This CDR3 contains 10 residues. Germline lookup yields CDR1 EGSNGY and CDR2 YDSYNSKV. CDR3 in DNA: TGTGCTGCACCTTATTATAAGAAACTCTTT. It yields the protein CAAPYYKKLF.

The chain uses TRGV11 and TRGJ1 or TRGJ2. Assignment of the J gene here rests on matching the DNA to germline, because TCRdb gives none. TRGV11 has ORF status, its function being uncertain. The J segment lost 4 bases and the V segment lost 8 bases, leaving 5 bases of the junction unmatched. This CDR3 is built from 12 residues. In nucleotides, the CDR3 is TGTGCCTGCTGGAACATCTATTATAAGAAACTCTTT. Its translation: CACWNIYYKKLF.

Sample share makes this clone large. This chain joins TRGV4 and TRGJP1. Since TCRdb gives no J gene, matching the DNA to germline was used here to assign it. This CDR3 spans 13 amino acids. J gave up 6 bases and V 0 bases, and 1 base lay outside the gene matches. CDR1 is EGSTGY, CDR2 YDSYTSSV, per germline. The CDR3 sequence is CATWDGAGWFKIF. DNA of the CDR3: TGTGCCACCTGGGATGGGGCTGGTTGGTTCAAGATATTT.

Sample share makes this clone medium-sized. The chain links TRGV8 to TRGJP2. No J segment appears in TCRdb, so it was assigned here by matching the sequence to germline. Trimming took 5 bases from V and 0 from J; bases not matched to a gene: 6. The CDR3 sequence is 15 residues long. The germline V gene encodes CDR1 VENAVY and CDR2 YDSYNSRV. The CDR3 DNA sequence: TGTGCCACCTGGGTCACGAATAGTAGTGATTGGATCAAGACGTTT. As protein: CATWVTNSSDWIKTF.